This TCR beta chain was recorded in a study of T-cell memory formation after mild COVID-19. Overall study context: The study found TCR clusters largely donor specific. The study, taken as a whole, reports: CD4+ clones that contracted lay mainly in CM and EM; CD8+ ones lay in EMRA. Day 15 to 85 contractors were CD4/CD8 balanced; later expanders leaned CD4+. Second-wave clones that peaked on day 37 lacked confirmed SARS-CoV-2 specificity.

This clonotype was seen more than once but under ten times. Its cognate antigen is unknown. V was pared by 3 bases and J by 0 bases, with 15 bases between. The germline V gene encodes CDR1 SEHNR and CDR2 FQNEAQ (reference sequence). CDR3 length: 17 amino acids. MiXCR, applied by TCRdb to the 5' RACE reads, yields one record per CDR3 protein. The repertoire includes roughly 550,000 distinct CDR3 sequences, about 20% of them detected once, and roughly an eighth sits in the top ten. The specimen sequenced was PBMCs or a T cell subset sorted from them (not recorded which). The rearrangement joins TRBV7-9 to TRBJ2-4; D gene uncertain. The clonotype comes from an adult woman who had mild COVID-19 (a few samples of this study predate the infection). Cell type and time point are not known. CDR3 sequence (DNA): TGTGCCAGCAGCTTCGTATCGACGGCTCTAGCCAAAAACATTCAGTACTTC. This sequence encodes CASSFVSTALAKNIQYF.